Each of the 28 T cell receptor beta chains below was sequenced from the same sample in a study of T cell responses to AZD1222 COVID-19 vaccine. TCRdb keeps only in-frame clones here, not all; method: immunoSEQ multiplex PCR. The sample carries around 140,000 clones, approximately 85% recorded once. Here the sequenced sample was peripheral blood, taken on day 0 of AZD1222 vaccination. These receptors originate from an adult in good health.

There are a few counts of this clone. The chain couples TRBV7-2 to TRBJ2-5; possible D gene TRBD2, 5 bases. Germline assignment: CDR1 SGHTA and CDR2 FQGNSA. The V end lost 6 bases, the J end lost 5 bases, and 19 bases lay between the germline ends. This CDR3 has 15 residues. DNA for the CDR3: TGTGCCAGCAGTCCGGTCGCGGGCCTTGGGGAGACCCAGTACTTC. As protein: CASSPVAGLGETQYF.

The chain uses TRBV6-2 or TRBV6-3 and TRBJ2-2; TRBD2 matches 11 bases. From germline, CDR1 is MNHEY and CDR2 SVGEGT. With V trimmed by 2 bases and J by 2 bases, 7 bases remained unmatched. The CDR3 is 18 amino acids. The CDR3 coding sequence is TGTGCCAGCAGTTACCCCTTGCTAGCGGGAGGCAACACCGGGGAGCTGTTTTTT. Translating it yields CASSYPLLAGGNTGELFF.

The chain links TRBV19 to TRBJ1-1; 8 nucleotides agree with TRBD1. The ends lost 4 bases at V and 3 bases at J; junction bases unmatched: 13. This CDR3 has 17 amino acids. Germline V gene data show CDR1 as LNHDA and CDR2 as SQIVND (reference sequence). The CDR3: CASSSGRTGYGHTEAFF. The CDR3 DNA is TGTGCCAGTAGTAGTGGGAGGACAGGGTACGGTCACACTGAAGCTTTCTTT.

The chain carries TRBV19 and TRBJ2-2; TRBD2 matches at 8 bases. The V segment lost 0 bases and the J segment 4 bases; nucleotides outside the gene matches: 7. The CDR3 runs to 17 residues. Germline-derived CDR1 and CDR2 are LNHDA and SQIVND (reference sequence). CDR3 sequence (DNA): TGTGCCAGTAGTATAGATCTTAGCGGGGCCTTCACCGGGGAGCTGTTTTTT. It yields the protein CASSIDLSGAFTGELFF.

This clone was detected a few times. The CDR3 region is CASSLNINEQFF. In DNA, the CDR3 is TGTGCCAGCAGCTTAAACATAAATGAGCAGTTCTTC. The chain couples TRBV7-2 to TRBJ2-1; D is uncertain. CDR3 length: 12 amino acids. Germline CDR1 SGHTA, CDR2 FQGNSA. V shed 2 bases and J shed 7 bases, with 6 bases lying between them. Looking up the rest from reference TRBV7-2 and TRBJ2-1 gives the full variable domain: GAGVSQSPSNKVTEKGKDVELRCDPISGHTALYWYRQSLGQGLEFLIYFQGNSAPDKSGLPSDRFSAERTGGSVSTLTIQRTQQEDSAVYLCASSLNINEQFFGPGTRLTVL.

J is TRBJ1-1 and V is TRBV29-1; D not certain. The CDR3 extends over 10 amino acids. Trimming pared 7 bases from V and 5 bases from J, leaving 8 bases between. CDR1 and CDR2 from the germline V gene are SQVTM and ANQGSEA. CDR3 loop: CSGKVTEAFF. The CDR3 DNA is TGCAGCGGGAAGGTGACTGAAGCTTTCTTT.

The chain employs TRBV5-1 and TRBJ2-1; a possible D gene is TRBD1 (6 bases). Germline V gene lookup returns CDR1 SGHRS and CDR2 YFSETQ. This CDR3 spans 13 amino acids. The germline V and J ends were trimmed by 4 bases and 10 bases, with 15 bases remaining between them. For the CDR3, the DNA is TGCGCCAGCAGCGCAAACAGGGAGAGGGAGCAGTTCTTC. This sequence encodes CASSANREREQFF.

The chain employs TRBV27 and TRBJ2-7; D is unresolved. The CDR3 totals 11 residues. The V gene lost 8 bases and the J gene lost 2 bases, with 7 bases spanning the gap. Germline lookup yields CDR1 MNHEY and CDR2 SMNVEV (reference sequence). The CDR3 nucleotides read TGTGCCAGCGGGTTCACCTACGAGCAGTACTTC. Protein: CASGFTYEQYF.

The chain recombines TRBV12-3 or TRBV12-4 with TRBJ1-2; no clear D gene. The CDR3 runs 13 residues. V was cut by 3 bases and J by 7 bases, with 12 bases left in between. CDR3 loop: CASSFEGSSGYTF. In DNA form, the CDR3 reads TGTGCCAGCAGTTTCGAGGGATCCTCTGGCTACACCTTC.

This clone has a single count. This chain connects TRBV7-9 to TRBJ1-5; maybe TRBD1 (5 bases). The V and J ends lost 3 bases and 2 bases respectively, with 14 bases between them. There are 16 residues in the CDR3. Germline assignment: CDR1 SEHNR and CDR2 FQNEAQ (reference sequence). The DNA for the CDR3 is TGTGCCAGCAGCTTGGGACGGGCTTTGGGCAATCAGCCCCAGCATTTT. It encodes CASSLGRALGNQPQHF.

The rearrangement joins TRBV10-1 to TRBJ1-6, with D perhaps matching TRBD1 (5 bases). The V end was cut by 8 bases, the J end by 5 bases, with 10 bases between. The germline V gene has CDR1 WNHNN and CDR2 SYGVQD (reference sequence). CDR3 size: 13 residues. The CDR3 coding sequence is TGCGCCAGCGGGGCAGGGAATAATTCACCCCTCCACTTT. Translation: CASGAGNNSPLHF.

For this clone: This sample also contains other DNA sequences that code for the same CDR3. The chain couples TRBV2 to TRBJ2-3; 12 nucleotides align to TRBD2. Per germline, CDR1 SNHLY and CDR2 FYNNEI. V dropped 6 bases and J dropped 1; count of bases not matched to a gene: 5. This CDR3 contains 16 residues. The CDR3: CASSARTSGGTDTQYF. CDR3 coding DNA: TGTGCCAGCAGCGCCCGGACTAGCGGGGGCACAGATACGCAGTATTTT. Together with reference TRBV2 and TRBJ2-3, the CDR3 gives the full variable domain: EPEVTQTPSHQVTQMGQEVILRCVPISNHLYFYWYRQILGQKVEFLVSFYNNEISEKSEIFDDQFSVERPDGSNFTLKIRSTKLEDSAMYFCASSARTSGGTDTQYFGPGTRLTVL.

The rearrangement links TRBV5-1 to TRBJ1-6; the match to TRBD1 covers 7 bases. The CDR3 loop spans 15 amino acids. From germline, CDR1 is SGHRS and CDR2 YFSETQ. J gave up 7 bases and V 5 bases, and 9 bases lay outside the gene matches. CDR3 coding DNA: TGCGCCAGCAGGAAATCCGGGACAGAAAATTCACCCCTCCACTTT. Translation gives CASRKSGTENSPLHF.

This clone was seen a handful of times. This chain links TRBV10-2 with TRBJ1-1; D call uncertain. CDR3 length: 13 residues. Germline V lookup: CDR1 WSHSY, CDR2 SAAADI. Deletions cut 8 bases from V and 5 bases from J, with 15 bases between. CDR3 sequence: CASCGHPGTEAFF. Here the CDR3 DNA reads TGCGCCAGCTGCGGCCACCCGGGGACTGAAGCTTTCTTT.

The chain is built from TRBV2 and TRBJ1-2; D might be TRBD1 (5 bases). CDR3 length: 14 residues. Trimming left V 4 bases short and J 6 bases short, with 15 bases between. Germline values: CDR1 SNHLY, CDR2 FYNNEI. The CDR3 protein is CASSGPPGLDGYTF. Written as DNA, the CDR3 is TGTGCCAGCAGTGGGCCCCCAGGGCTTGATGGCTACACCTTC.

The V and J genes are TRBV5-6 and TRBJ1-6; no clear D. This CDR3 has 13 amino acids. The V gene lost 5 bases and the J gene lost 8 bases, with 11 bases spanning the gap. Germline values: CDR1 SGHDT, CDR2 YYEEEE. The CDR3 region has the DNA TGTGCCAGCAGTTCCACACCCGATTCACCCCTCCACTTT. Its protein product is CASSSTPDSPLHF.

The rearrangement links TRBV19 to TRBJ1-4; 7 bases are shared with TRBD1. The length of the CDR3 is 15 residues. Germline V gene sequence: CDR1 LNHDA, CDR2 SQIVND (reference sequence). V was pared by 4 bases and J by 8 bases, with 10 bases of the junction left unmatched. This CDR3 is CASSRLGTEEEKLFF. The DNA for the CDR3 is TGTGCCAGTAGTAGATTGGGGACAGAAGAAGAAAAACTGTTTTTT.

This rearrangement joins TRBV28 to TRBJ2-7; D remains unclear. Germline V gives CDR1 MDHEN, CDR2 SYDVKM. CDR3 size: 15 residues. V shed 8 bases and J shed 0 bases, with 17 bases lying between them. In DNA form, the CDR3 reads TGTGCCAGCGGACCACCCGGGTCAAGCTCCTACGAGCAGTACTTC. This gives the protein CASGPPGSSSYEQYF.

This clone was counted once. The chain carries TRBV27 and TRBJ1-6; TRBD1 is a possible D gene (6 bases). Trimming removed 6 bases at V and 7 bases at J, with 16 bases between. CDR1 is MNHEY and CDR2 is SMNVEV in the germline V gene (reference sequence). The CDR3 is made up of 15 amino acids. The chain's CDR3 is CASSNLDSINSPLHF. The DNA of the CDR3 is TGTGCCAGCAGCAACTTGGACAGCATCAATTCACCCCTCCACTTT.

V and J are TRBV12-3 or TRBV12-4 and TRBJ1-5; D is undetermined. CDR3 length: 12 residues. V dropped 2 bases and J dropped 11 bases, with 10 bases sitting between them. The CDR3 DNA is TGTGCCAGCAGTTTAATCCGGTCAGCCCAGCATTTT. Amino acid sequence: CASSLIRSAQHF.

The gene calls are TRBV5-6 and TRBJ2-1, with a tentative D call TRBD2 (7 bases). This CDR3 comprises 13 residues. Deletions cut 4 bases from V and 8 bases from J, with 13 bases between. The germline gives CDR1 SGHDT, CDR2 YYEEEE. CDR3 loop: CASSATGGYEQFF. CDR3 in DNA: TGTGCCAGCAGCGCGACGGGGGGCTATGAGCAGTTCTTC. Full variable domain (outside the CDR3, taken from reference TRBV5-6 and TRBJ2-1): DAGVTQSPTHLIKTRGQQVTLRCSPKSGHDTVSWYQQALGQGPQFIFQYYEEEERQRGNFPDRFSGHQFPNYSSELNVNALLLGDSALYLCASSATGGYEQFFGPGTRLTVL.

The chain has TRBV7-9 and TRBJ2-7; unclear D gene. Per germline, CDR1 SEHNR and CDR2 FQNEAQ (reference sequence). Trimming took 1 base from V and 5 from J, leaving 9 bases between them. The CDR3 totals 13 residues. The CDR3 sequence is CASSLGSENEQYF. The CDR3, as DNA: TGTGCCAGCAGCTTAGGCAGTGAAAACGAGCAGTACTTC.

The chain joins TRBV28 to TRBJ1-5; tentatively, D is TRBD1 (5 bases). V dropped 7 bases and J dropped 3 bases, with 13 bases sitting between them. The CDR3 extends over 14 amino acids. In germline, CDR1 is MDHEN, CDR2 SYDVKM. CDR3 sequence reads: CASNLGQINQPQHF. As DNA, the CDR3 is TGTGCCAGCAACCTGGGGCAGATCAATCAGCCCCAGCATTTT.

This clone was recorded once. The rearrangement joins TRBV28 to TRBJ2-7; TRBD1 is a possible D gene (6 bases). The V end lost 1 base, the J end lost 4 bases, and 11 bases lay between the germline ends. The CDR3 totals 14 residues. CDR1 is MDHEN and CDR2 is SYDVKM in the germline V gene. CDR3 DNA sequence: TGTGCCAGCAGTTTATCAGGGGTCCTGTACGAGCAGTACTTC. It codes for CASSLSGVLYEQYF.

V usage is TRBV19 and J usage is TRBJ2-7; the D gene is possibly TRBD2 (6 bases). Trimming shortened V by 4 bases and J by 0 bases, and 7 bases separated the two germline ends. CDR1 and CDR2 (germline): LNHDA, SQIVND (reference sequence). The CDR3 is 13 amino acids. CDR3 nucleotide sequence: TGTGCCAGTAGTAGGGGGGTCTCCTACGAGCAGTACTTC. This gives the protein CASSRGVSYEQYF.

In DNA form, the CDR3 reads TGTGCCGCCACCCTAGAGGCCAAAAACATTCAGTACTTC. Its translation is CAATLEAKNIQYF. The V and J genes are TRBV2 and TRBJ2-4; D is ambiguous. V was pared by 11 bases and J by 1 base, with 12 bases between. The germline V gene encodes CDR1 SNHLY and CDR2 FYNNEI. The CDR3 covers 13 residues. Looking up the rest from reference TRBV2 and TRBJ2-4 gives the full variable domain: EPEVTQTPSHQVTQMGQEVILRCVPISNHLYFYWYRQILGQKVEFLVSFYNNEISEKSEIFDDQFSVERPDGSNFTLKIRSTKLEDSAMYFCAATLEAKNIQYFGAGTRLSVL.

The chain combines TRBV6-6 with TRBJ1-1; D ambiguous. V lost 11 bases and J lost 4, with 11 bases in between. This CDR3 region has 11 residues. Germline CDR1 and CDR2: MNHNY and SVGAGI (reference sequence). Here the CDR3 reads CASRRGTEAFF. In DNA, the CDR3 is TGTGCCTCTCGCCGGGGCACTGAAGCTTTCTTT.

V and J are TRBV18 and TRBJ1-1; 7 bases line up with TRBD1. The CDR3 extends over 12 amino acids. CDR1 is KGHSH and CDR2 is LQKENI in the germline V gene. The J segment lost 10 bases and the V segment lost 3 bases, leaving 5 bases of the junction unmatched. CDR3 protein: CASSPGQVAAFF. CDR3 coding DNA: TGTGCCAGCTCACCCGGACAGGTGGCAGCTTTCTTT.